In its sample, the clone carrying this T cell receptor beta chain was seen a few times. This sample was included in a study of control samples from healthy donors and cancer patients. Libraries were prepared by immunoSEQ multiplex PCR; TCRdb keeps only in-frame clonotypes and omits some of them. The sample records 150,000 to 190,000 clones, over 85% being singletons. This clonotype was obtained from a man in his fifties in good health. The sequenced sample was blood.

CDR3 nucleotides: TGTGCCTGGTCGAAGAATTCACCCCTCCACTTT. It yields the protein CAWSKNSPLHF. The gene calls are TRBV30 and TRBJ1-6, with D uncertain. This CDR3 comprises 11 residues. V gave up 5 bases and J gave up 7 bases, with 6 bases separating them. Germline V gene sequence: CDR1 GTSNPN, CDR2 SVGIG (reference sequence).